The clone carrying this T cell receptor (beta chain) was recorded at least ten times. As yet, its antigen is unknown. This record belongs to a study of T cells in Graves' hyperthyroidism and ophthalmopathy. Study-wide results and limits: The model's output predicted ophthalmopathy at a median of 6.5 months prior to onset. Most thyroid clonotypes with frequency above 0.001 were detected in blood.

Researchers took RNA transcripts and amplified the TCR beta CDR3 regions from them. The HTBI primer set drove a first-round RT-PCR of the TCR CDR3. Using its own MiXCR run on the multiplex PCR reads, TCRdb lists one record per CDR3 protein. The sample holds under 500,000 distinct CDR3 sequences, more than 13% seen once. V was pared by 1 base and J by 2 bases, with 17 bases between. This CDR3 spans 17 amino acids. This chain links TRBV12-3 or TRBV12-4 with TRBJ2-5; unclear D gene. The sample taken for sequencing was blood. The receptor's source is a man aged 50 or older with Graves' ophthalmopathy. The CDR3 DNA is TGTGCCAGCAGTTTAGTAGGGCGGAGCCCAGCGCAAGAGACCCAGTACTTC. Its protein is CASSLVGRSPAQETQYF.